The source of this T cell receptor beta chain is a study of blood T cell repertoires in COVID-19. Libraries were prepared by immunoSEQ multiplex PCR; TCRdb keeps only in-frame clonotypes and omits some of them. The data show fewer than 350,000 clones, with 80% to 90% seen just once and over 9.5% held by the top ten. CDR1 LNHNV and CDR2 YYDKDF come from the germline V gene (reference sequence). The CDR3 covers 15 residues. With V trimmed by 1 base and J by 8 bases, 8 bases remained unmatched. The V call is TRBV15, the J call TRBJ2-1; TRBD1 agrees at 7 bases. Sequenced sample: peripheral blood. This TCR was recovered from a woman aged 25 to 39 with COVID-19, enrolled during active disease. The CDR3 here is CATSRATTGRHEQFF. The CDR3 region has the DNA TGTGCCACCAGCAGAGCGACGACAGGGCGGCATGAGCAGTTCTTC.